The source of this T cell receptor beta chain is a study of blood T cells in healthy people across ages (dated by TCRdb to 2015 to 2017). Broadly, across the study: In model experiments, template switching captured roughly one uniquely barcoded TCR beta cDNA molecule for every two T cells. The study measured age-related changes in TCR beta repertoire diversity using deep sequencing normalized with unique cDNA molecular identifiers. Donors were grouped into four age groups: young (average approximately 15 years), middle-aged (about 38), aged (around 60) and long-lived (about 82). To avoid experimental bias, donors of different ages were randomly spread across the sequencing lanes. Using the same blood draw, the study looked at two additional independent replicas of 1 million unique cDNA reads for two donors, one aged 18 to 30 and the other aged 80 or older.

Results and caveats for the whole study, not just this receptor: Compared with the aged group, the long-lived group had more naive CD4+ T cells, fewer expanded clones and increased TCR diversity, suggesting age selection. Since profiling was done on bulk unsorted PBMCs, naive and antigen-experienced compartments could not be conclusively compared. There was a strong correlation between observed TCR beta diversity and the percentage of naive T cells measured by flow cytometry. Estimates of total diversity based on one million sequenced T cells were considered lower bounds and underestimates. Observed TCR beta diversity per million T cells fell roughly linearly with age, and a significant reduction was already apparent by age roughly 40. Because the CMV infection status of the donors was unknown, age-related changes in expanded clonotypes may potentially have been confounded.

Library preparation was by 5' RACE. TCRdb records Illumina HiSeq 2500 as the sequencer. A second PCR of roughly 6 to 11 cycles was run with a J-beta primer mix and a sample-barcoded 5' primer. A unique molecular identifier was introduced onto each TCR beta cDNA molecule by a template-switch 5' adaptor carrying 12 random nucleotides. Each sample yielded at least 3 million CDR3-containing paired-end reads. First-strand cDNA synthesis was performed from all RNA using the Mint cDNA synthesis kit, with priming by a TRBC-specific oligonucleotide. Following uracil-DNA glycosylase treatment, a first 18-cycle PCR with universal primers M1SS and BC2_uni_R was performed on all cDNA. The authors processed their data as follows. Each sample was normalized by randomly selecting 1 million high-quality reads, each carrying a distinct molecular identifier. Reads with shared molecular identifiers were discarded instead of being binned into consensus sequences. MiTCR, with a Q25 quality threshold and the strictest error-elimination algorithm, was used for CDR3 identification, clonotype clustering and error correction. A nonparametric unseen species model using Euler transformation provided a lower-bound estimate of total TCR beta diversity. Using fastp trimming at Q25 and MiXCR clonotype assembly, TCRdb reanalyzed the public sequencing data and kept in-frame beta chains. Each entry is one CDR3 protein sequence, shown with its most common DNA and genes. The V and J calls were not made by the authors but by TCRdb's processing. The sample table shows about 1.4 million distinct CDR3 sequences, and 55% to 75% are seen once. The top ten constitute 6.5% to 8.5% of the sample.

Comments on this clonotype: Its antigen is still unknown. Base qualities are not recorded, but no much larger clone differs from it by a single base.

The CDR3 sequence holds 17 residues, the cysteine and phenylalanine included. Only CDR3 DNA remains: 51 bases, in frame from the first base. Between the V and J ends, shortened by 8 bases and 8 bases respectively, the junction contains 31 bases. Via the germline V gene, CDR1 is MNHEY and CDR2 SVGEGT. The donors were roughly 40 Caucasian individuals from Russia, aged roughly 6 to 100 years, who were systemically healthy. Each donor gave approximately 9.4 milliliters of peripheral blood, drawn into EDTA-treated Vacutainer tubes. Ficoll-Paque density-gradient centrifugation was used to isolate PBMCs, with at least 6.5 million per sample. Trizol reagent was used to extract total RNA from PBMCs, with at least 6 micrograms per sample. The percentages of naive CD45RAhigh/CD27high T cells were determined by flow cytometry on a PBMC aliquot from every donor.

The TCR sequence derives from a young man in good health. The sample comprised blood. The V gene is TRBV6-2 or TRBV6-3 and the J gene is TRBJ2-7; TRBD1 could be the D gene, as 6 bases match. The nucleotide sequence reads TGTGCCAGCGCAAGAATGTACTTTAGGGGGTTGGTGTACAAGCAGTACTTC. This sequence encodes CASARMYFRGLVYKQYF.